The 9 T cell receptor beta chains listed next were all sequenced from one sample in a study of cytomegalovirus exposure and HLA in healthy donors. A multiplex PCR was run with 60 Vbeta primers and 13 Jbeta primers. Assay used: immunoSEQ multiplex PCR; TCRdb lists only in-frame clones, some missing. The listing contains around 97,000 clones. Input material: PBMCs. Every receptor here comes from a man aged 35-49 years in good health and CMV-seronegative.

The rearrangement uses TRBV18 and TRBJ2-5; 12 bases line up with TRBD2. CDR1 and CDR2 from the germline V gene are KGHSH and LQKENI. J was trimmed by 7 bases and V by 3 bases; bases with no gene match: 9. The CDR3 spans 16 residues. The CDR3 region has the DNA TGTGCCAGCTCACCGCTACTAGCGGGGGGACAGGCGACCCAGTACTTC. Its translation is CASSPLLAGGQATQYF.

The chain is built from TRBV27 and TRBJ2-1; 7 positions agree with TRBD2. CDR1 is MNHEY and CDR2 is SMNVEV in the germline V gene (reference sequence). CDR3 length: 16 residues. V was pared by 0 bases and J by 2 bases, with 4 bases of the junction left unmatched. The CDR3 bases are TGTGCCAGCAGTTTATCGTCGGGAGGTCCCTACAATGAGCAGTTCTTC. This translates into CASSLSSGGPYNEQFF.

The J gene is TRBJ1-4, the V gene TRBV10-3, with D perhaps TRBD1 (5 bases). The V and J ends lost 4 bases and 6 bases respectively, with 9 bases between them. CDR3 size: 13 residues. Germline V gene sequence: CDR1 ENHRY, CDR2 SYGVKD. Here the CDR3 DNA reads TGTGCCATCAGTGCACCGGGGGATGAAAAACTGTTTTTT. It translates to CAISAPGDEKLFF.

The chain recombines TRBV7-7 with TRBJ2-1; maybe TRBD2 (5 bases). Trimming shortened V by 7 bases and J by 0 bases, and 19 bases separated the two germline ends. Germline V lookup: CDR1 SSHAT, CDR2 FNYEAQ (reference sequence). CDR3 size: 17 residues. The CDR3 region is CASTSVVAGHSYNEQFF. The CDR3 DNA reads as TGTGCCAGCACCTCGGTGGTGGCGGGCCACTCCTACAATGAGCAGTTCTTC. The whole variable domain, filled in from reference TRBV7-7 and TRBJ2-1, reads GAGVSQSPRYKVTKRGQDVTLRCDPISSHATLYWYQQALGQGPEFLTYFNYEAQPDKSGLPSDRFSAERPEGSISTLTIQRTEQRDSAMYRCASTSVVAGHSYNEQFFGPGTRLTVL.

The chain links TRBV6-5 to TRBJ2-1, with 13 bases aligning to TRBD2. There are 15 residues in the CDR3. J lost 5 bases, V lost 6 bases, and 4 bases had no gene match. The germline gives CDR1 MNHEY, CDR2 SVGAGI. The CDR3 sequence: CASRPGTSGDNEQFF. In DNA, the CDR3 is TGTGCCAGCAGGCCCGGGACTAGCGGGGACAATGAGCAGTTCTTC.

The chain joins TRBV7-9 to TRBJ2-2; TRBD1 is a possible D gene (6 bases). V lost 5 bases and J lost 4, with 11 bases in between. This CDR3 is built from 14 residues. Germline V gene data show CDR1 as SEHNR and CDR2 as FQNEAQ (reference sequence). The CDR3: CASSPTGITGELFF. CDR3 sequence (DNA): TGTGCCAGCAGCCCTACAGGGATCACCGGGGAGCTGTTTTTT. Variable domain in full (rest from reference TRBV7-9 and TRBJ2-2): DTGVSQNPRHKITKRGQNVTFRCDPISEHNRLYWYRQTLGQGPEFLTYFQNEAQLEKSRLLSDRFSAERPKGSFSTLEIQRTEQGDSAMYLCASSPTGITGELFFGEGSRLTVL.

The chain links TRBV28 to TRBJ2-7, with TRBD1 as a possible D gene (5 bases). V lost 2 bases, J lost 2 bases, and 10 bases lay in between. The CDR3 totals 14 residues. Germline V gives CDR1 MDHEN, CDR2 SYDVKM. CDR3 region: CASSLPDTAYEQYF. The CDR3 nucleotides are TGTGCCAGCAGTTTACCGGACACAGCCTACGAGCAGTACTTC.

This rearrangement joins TRBV2 to TRBJ2-5, with TRBD2 matching over 8 bases. The J call may be in error: the DNA end matches TRBJ2-7 better. Germline V gene sequence: CDR1 SNHLY, CDR2 FYNNEI. The CDR3 sequence is 15 residues long. CDR3 residues: CARSARLAGTYEQYF. The CDR3 nucleotides are TGTGCCCGATCAGCCCGGTTAGCGGGAACCTACGAGCAGTACTTC.

The chain couples TRBV18 to TRBJ2-2, with D possibly matching TRBD1 (6 bases). Trimming took off 5 bases at V and 5 bases at J, with 9 bases between the two ends. This CDR3 is built from 13 residues. CDR1 and CDR2 (germline): KGHSH, LQKENI. The CDR3 here is CASSYQGTGELFF. CDR3 DNA: TGTGCCAGCTCATATCAGGGGACCGGGGAGCTGTTTTTT.